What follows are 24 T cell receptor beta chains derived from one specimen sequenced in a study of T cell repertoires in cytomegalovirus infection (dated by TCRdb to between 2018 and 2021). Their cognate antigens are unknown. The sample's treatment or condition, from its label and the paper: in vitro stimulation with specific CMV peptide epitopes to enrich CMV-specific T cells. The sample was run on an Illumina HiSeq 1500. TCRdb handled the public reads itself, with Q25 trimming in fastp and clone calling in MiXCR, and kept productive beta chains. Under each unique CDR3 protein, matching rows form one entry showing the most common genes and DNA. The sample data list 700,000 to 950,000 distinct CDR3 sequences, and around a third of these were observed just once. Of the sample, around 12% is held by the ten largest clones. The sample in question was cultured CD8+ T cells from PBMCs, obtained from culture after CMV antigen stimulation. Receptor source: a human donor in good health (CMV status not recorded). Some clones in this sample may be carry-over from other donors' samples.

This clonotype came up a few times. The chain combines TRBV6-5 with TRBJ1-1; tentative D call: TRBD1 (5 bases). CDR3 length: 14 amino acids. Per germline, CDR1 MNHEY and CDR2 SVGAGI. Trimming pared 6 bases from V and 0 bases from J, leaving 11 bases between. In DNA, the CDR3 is TGTGCCAGCAGACCCCGACAGTTGAACACTGAAGCTTTCTTT. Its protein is CASRPRQLNTEAFF.

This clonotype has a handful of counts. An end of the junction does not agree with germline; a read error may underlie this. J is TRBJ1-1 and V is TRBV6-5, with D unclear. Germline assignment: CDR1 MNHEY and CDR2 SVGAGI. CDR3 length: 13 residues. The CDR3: CASSYPPNIEAFF. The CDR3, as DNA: TGTGCCAGCAGTTATCCCCCAAACATTGAAGCTTTCTTT.

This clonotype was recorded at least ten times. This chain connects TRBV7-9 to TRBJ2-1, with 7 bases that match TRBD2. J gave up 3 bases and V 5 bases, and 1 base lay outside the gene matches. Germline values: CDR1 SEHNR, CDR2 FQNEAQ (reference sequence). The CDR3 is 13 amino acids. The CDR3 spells CASSPGGYNEQFF. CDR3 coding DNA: TGTGCCAGCAGCCCGGGGGGCTACAATGAGCAGTTCTTC.

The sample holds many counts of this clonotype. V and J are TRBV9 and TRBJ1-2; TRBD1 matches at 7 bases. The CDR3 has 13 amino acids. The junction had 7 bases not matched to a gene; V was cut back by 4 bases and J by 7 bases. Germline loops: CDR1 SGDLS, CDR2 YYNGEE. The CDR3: CASSSPDRSGYTF. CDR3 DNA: TGTGCCAGCAGCTCACCGGACAGGTCTGGCTACACCTTC. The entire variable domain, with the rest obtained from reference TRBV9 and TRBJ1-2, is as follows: DSGVTQTPKHLITATGQRVTLRCSPRSGDLSVYWYQQSLDQGLQFLIQYYNGEERAKGNILERFSAQQFPDLHSELNLSSLELGDSALYFCASSSPDRSGYTFGSGTRLTVV.

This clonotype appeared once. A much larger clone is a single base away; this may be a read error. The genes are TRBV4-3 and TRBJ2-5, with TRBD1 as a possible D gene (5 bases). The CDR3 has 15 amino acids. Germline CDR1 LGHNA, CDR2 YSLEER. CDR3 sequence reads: CASNQDSGLGETQYF. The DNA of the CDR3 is TGCGCCAGCAACCAAGATTCAGGGCTGGGGGAGACCCAGTACTTC.

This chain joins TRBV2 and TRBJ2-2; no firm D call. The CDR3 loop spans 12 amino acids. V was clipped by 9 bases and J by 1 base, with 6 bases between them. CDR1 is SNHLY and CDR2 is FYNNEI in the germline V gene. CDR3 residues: CARDKNTGELFF. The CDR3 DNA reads TGTGCCAGAGACAAGAACACCGGGGAGCTGTTTTTT.

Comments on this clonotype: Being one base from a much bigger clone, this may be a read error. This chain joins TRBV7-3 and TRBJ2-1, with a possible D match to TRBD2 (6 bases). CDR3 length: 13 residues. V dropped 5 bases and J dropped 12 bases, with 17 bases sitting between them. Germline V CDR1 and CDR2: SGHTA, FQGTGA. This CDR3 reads CASSIRDSGAQFF. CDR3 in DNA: TGTGCCAGCAGCATAAGGGACTCTGGGGCGCAGTTCTTC.

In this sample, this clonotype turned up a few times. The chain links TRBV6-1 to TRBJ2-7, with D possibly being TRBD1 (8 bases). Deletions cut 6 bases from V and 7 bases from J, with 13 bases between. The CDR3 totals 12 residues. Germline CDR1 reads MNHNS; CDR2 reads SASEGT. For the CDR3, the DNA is TGTGCCAGCAGCCACAGGGGGGGGGAGCAGTACGTC. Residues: CASSHRGGEQYV.

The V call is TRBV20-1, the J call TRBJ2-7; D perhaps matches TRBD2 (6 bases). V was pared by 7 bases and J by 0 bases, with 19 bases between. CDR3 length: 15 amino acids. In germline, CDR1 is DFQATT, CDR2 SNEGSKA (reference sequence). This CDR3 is CSGQGVADVSYEQYF. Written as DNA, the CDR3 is TGCAGTGGACAAGGGGTAGCGGATGTCTCCTACGAGCAGTACTTC.

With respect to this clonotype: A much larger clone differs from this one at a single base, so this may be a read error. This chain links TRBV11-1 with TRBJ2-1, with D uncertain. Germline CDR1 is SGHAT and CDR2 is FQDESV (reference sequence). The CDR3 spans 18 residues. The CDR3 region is CTSSLFSLPLTDYNEQFF. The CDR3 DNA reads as TGTACCAGCAGCTTATTCTCGCTCCCCTTAACAGACTACAATGAGCAGTTCTTC.

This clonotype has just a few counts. The CDR3 coding sequence is TGTGCCAGCAGCTCCGAGGGGGGCAGCTATGGCTACACCTTC. Encoded protein: CASSSEGGSYGYTF. The J gene is TRBJ1-2, the V gene TRBV7-9, with a tentative D call TRBD1 (6 bases). Germline V CDR1 and CDR2: SEHNR, FQNEAQ (reference sequence). Trimming took off 4 bases at V and 4 bases at J, with 13 bases between the two ends. This CDR3 comprises 14 residues.

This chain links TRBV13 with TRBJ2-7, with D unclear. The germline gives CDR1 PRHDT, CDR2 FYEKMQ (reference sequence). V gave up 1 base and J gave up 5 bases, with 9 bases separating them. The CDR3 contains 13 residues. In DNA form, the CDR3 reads TGTGCCAGCAGCTTAGTCCACAGCCACGAGCAGTACTTC. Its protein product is CASSLVHSHEQYF.

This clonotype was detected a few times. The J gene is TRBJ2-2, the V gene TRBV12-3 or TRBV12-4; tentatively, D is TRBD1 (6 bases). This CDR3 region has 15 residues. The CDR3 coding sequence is TGTGCTTCGCGTCGGGGACACGCGAACACCGGGGAGCTGTTTTTT. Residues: CASRRGHANTGELFF.

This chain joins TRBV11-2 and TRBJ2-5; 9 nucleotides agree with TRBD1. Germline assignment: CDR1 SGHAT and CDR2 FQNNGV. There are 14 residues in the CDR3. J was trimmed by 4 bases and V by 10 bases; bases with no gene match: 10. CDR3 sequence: CATKGTGKGETQYF. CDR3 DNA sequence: TGTGCCACGAAAGGGACAGGGAAGGGAGAGACCCAGTACTTC. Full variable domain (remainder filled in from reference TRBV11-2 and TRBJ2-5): EAGVAQSPRYKIIEKRQSVAFWCNPISGHATLYWYQQILGQGPKLLIQFQNNGVVDDSQLPKDRFSAERLKGVDSTLKIQPAKLEDSAVYLCATKGTGKGETQYFGPGTRLLVL.

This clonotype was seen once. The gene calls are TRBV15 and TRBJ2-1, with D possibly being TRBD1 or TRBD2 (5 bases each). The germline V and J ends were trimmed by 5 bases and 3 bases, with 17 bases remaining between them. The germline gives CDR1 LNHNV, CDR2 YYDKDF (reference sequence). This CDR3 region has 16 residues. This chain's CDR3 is CATSGGIGLIYNEQFF. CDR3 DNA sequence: TGTGCCACCAGCGGGGGTATCGGACTGATCTACAATGAGCAGTTCTTC.

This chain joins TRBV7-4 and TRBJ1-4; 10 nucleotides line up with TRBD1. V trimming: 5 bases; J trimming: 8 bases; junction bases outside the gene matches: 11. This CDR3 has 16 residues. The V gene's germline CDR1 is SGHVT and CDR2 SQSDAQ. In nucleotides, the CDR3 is TGTGCCAGCAGCCCATTGATTGACAGGGGGCGCGAAAAACTGTTTTTT. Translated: CASSPLIDRGREKLFF.

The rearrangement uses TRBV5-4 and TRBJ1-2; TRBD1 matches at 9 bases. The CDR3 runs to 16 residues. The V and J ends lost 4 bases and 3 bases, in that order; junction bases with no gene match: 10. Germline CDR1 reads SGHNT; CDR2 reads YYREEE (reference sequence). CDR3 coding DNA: TGTGCCAGCAGCACGAGTACAGGGGGCTTGGACTATGGCTACACCTTC. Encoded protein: CASSTSTGGLDYGYTF.

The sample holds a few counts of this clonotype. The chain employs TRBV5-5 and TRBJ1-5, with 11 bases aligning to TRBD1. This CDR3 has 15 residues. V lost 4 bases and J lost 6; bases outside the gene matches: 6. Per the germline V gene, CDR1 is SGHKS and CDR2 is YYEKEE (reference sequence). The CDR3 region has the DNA TGTGCCAGCAGCGTAGGGACAGGGGGTCTTCAGCCCCAGCATTTT. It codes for CASSVGTGGLQPQHF.

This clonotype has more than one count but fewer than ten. The CDR3: CASGLPRSGANVLTF. The CDR3 region has the DNA TGTGCTAGTGGTTTGCCGCGTTCTGGGGCCAACGTCCTGACTTTC. This chain joins TRBV12-5 and TRBJ2-6; D ambiguous. In germline, CDR1 is LGHNT, CDR2 FRNRAP. V shed 2 bases and J shed 1 base, with 6 bases lying between them. The CDR3 runs 15 residues.

The CDR3 bases are TGCGCCAGCAGCCACCCGGTTAGCGATGAGCAGTTCTTC. This gives the protein CASSHPVSDEQFF. The chain is built from TRBV4-1 and TRBJ2-1, with a tentative D call TRBD2 (5 bases). This CDR3 has 13 amino acids. Germline values: CDR1 MGHRA, CDR2 YSYEKL. The V and J ends lost 3 bases and 8 bases respectively, with 11 bases between them.

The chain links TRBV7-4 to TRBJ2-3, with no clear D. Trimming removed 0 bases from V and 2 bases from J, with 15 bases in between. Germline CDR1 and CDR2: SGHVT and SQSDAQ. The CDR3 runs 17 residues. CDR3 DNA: TGTGCCAGCAGCTTAGCGATGAGGACCCGCGACACAGATACGCAGTATTTT. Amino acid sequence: CASSLAMRTRDTDTQYF.

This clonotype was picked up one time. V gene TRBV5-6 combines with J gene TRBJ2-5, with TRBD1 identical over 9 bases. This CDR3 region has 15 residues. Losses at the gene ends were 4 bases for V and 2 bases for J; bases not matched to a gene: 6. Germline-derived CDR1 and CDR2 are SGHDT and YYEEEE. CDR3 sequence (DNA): TGTGCCAGCAGCACCCAGGACAGGGGTCAAGAGACCCAGTACTTC. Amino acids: CASSTQDRGQETQYF.

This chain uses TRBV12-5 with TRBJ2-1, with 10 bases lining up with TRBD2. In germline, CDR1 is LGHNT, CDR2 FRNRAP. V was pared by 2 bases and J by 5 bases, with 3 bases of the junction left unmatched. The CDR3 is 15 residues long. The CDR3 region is CASGLSSGGNNEQFF. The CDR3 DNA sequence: TGTGCTAGTGGTTTGAGTAGCGGGGGGAACAATGAGCAGTTCTTC.

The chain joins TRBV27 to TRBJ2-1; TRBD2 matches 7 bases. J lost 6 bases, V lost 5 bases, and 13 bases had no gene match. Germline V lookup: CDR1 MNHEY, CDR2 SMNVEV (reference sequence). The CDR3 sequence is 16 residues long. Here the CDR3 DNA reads TGTGCCAGCAGTGGTCGGGGCGGGGGACCTTCCAATGAGCAGTTCTTC. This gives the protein CASSGRGGGPSNEQFF.